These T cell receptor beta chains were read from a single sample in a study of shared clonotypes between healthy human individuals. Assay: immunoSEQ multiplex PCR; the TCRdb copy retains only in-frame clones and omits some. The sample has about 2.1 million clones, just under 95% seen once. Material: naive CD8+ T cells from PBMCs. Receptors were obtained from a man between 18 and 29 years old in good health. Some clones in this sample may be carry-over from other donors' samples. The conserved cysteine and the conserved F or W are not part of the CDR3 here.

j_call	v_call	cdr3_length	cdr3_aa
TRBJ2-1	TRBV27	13	ASSSDFHPYNEQF
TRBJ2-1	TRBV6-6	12	ASSYVGARDEQF
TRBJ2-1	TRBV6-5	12	ASSPGQSNNEQF
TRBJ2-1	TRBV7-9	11	ASSLVRADEQF
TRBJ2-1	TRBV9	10	ASSSYSYEQF
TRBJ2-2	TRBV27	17	ASSLGSVGRGSYTGELF
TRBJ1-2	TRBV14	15	ASSQDQPGALGYGYT
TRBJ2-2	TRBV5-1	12	ASSLAENTGELF
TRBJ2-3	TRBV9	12	ASSVEGYGDTQY
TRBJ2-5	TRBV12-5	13	ASAPYGRVGETQY
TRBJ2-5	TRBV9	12	ASSASGTEETQY
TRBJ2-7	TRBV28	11	ASSLIDTYEQY
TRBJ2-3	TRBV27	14	ASSSRTGTSLGTQY
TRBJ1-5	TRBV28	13	ASSFNRGPAGPQH
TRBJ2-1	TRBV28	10	ASSPPAGKQF
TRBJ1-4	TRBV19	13	ASSIRVQGGEKLF
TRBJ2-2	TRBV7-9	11	ASSTPITGELF
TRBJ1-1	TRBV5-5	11	ASSPRENTEAF
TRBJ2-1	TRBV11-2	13	ASSSQGSSYNEQF
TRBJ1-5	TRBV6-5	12	ASRKQGVGQPQH
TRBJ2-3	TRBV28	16	ASSLGWVLAGDTDTQY
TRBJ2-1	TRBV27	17	ASGGYRLRQGAAYNEQF
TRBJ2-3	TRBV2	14	ASSDRGASITDTQY
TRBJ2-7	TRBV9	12	ASSVAGASYEQY
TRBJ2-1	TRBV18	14	ASSRTDTSSYNEQF
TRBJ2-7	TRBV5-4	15	ASSVPPGLAEDYEQY
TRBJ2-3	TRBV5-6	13	ASSLAGGSTDTQY
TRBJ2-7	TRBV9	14	ASSVERLAGVGEQY
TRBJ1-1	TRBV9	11	ASSVTPYTEAF
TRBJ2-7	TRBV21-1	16	ASTANDGQGVGGDEQY
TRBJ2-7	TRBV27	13	ASSIRTGFLYEQY
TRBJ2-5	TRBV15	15	ATSRESLGQGGETQY
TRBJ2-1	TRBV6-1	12	ASKLTGGFNEQF
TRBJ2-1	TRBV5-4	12	ASSFGVGRGEQF
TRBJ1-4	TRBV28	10	ASRGPNEKLF